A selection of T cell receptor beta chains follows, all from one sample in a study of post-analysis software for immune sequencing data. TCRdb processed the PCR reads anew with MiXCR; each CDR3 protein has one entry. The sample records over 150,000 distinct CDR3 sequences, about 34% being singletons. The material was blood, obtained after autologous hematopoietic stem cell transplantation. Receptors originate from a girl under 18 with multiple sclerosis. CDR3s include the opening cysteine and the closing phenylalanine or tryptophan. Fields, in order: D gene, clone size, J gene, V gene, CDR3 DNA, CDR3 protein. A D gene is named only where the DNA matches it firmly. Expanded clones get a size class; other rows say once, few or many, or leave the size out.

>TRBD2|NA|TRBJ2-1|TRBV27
TGTGCCAGCACCGGGGGGAATGAGCAGTTCTTC
CASTGGNEQFF
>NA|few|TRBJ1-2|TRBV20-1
TGCAGTGCTAGACCAGGGTGGAGTGGCTACACCTTC
CSARPGWSGYTF
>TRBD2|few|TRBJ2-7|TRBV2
TGTGCCAGCAGAGGCCCGGGACTAGCGGGAGAGCAGTACTTC
CASRGPGLAGEQYF
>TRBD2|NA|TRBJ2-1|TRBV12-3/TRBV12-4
TGTGCCAGCAGCCCCGACGGGAGGTCCTACAATGAGCAGTTCTTC
CASSPDGRSYNEQFF
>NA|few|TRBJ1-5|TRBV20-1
TGCAGTGCTAGAGATGGCAGTCAGCCCCAGCATTTT
CSARDGSQPQHF
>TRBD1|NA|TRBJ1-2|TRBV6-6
TGTGCCAGCCGTTTGTGGACAGGGGAAGAATATGGCTACACCTTC
CASRLWTGEEYGYTF
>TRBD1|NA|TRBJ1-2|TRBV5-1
TGCGCCAGCAGCCAAGGACAGGGCAGCGGCTACACCTTC
CASSQGQGSGYTF
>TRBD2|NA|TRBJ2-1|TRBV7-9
TGTGCCAGCAGCTCTATAGCGGGAGGGCGCAATGAGCAGTTCTTC
CASSSIAGGRNEQFF
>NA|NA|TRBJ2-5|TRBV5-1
TGCGCCAGCAGCTCGTGGATTAGGGAGACCCAGTACTTC
CASSSWIRETQYF
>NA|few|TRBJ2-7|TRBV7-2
TGTGCCAGCAGCCAAATCATATACGCGACCTACGAGCAGTACTTC
CASSQIIYATYEQYF
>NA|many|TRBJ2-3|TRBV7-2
TGTGCCAGCAACCTGGGGAGCACAGATACGCAGTATTTT
CASNLGSTDTQYF
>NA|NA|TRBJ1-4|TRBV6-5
TGTGCCAGCAGTGCCGACCGTATCGGGGAAAAACTGTTTTTT
CASSADRIGEKLFF
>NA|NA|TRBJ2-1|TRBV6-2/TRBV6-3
TGTGCCAGCATCCTCGGGGAGAGGGGCAATGAGCAGTTCTTC
CASILGERGNEQFF
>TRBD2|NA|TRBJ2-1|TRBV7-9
TGTGCCAGCAGCTCGGGACTAGCGGGAGGGCCGGGGTACAATGAGCAGTTCTTC
CASSSGLAGGPGYNEQFF
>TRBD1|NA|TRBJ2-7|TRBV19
TGTGCCAGGAGCCCGGGACAGGGGTACGAGCAGTACTTC
CARSPGQGYEQYF
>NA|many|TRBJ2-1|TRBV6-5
TGTGCCACGGGCGGCTCCTACAATGAGCAGTTCTTC
CATGGSYNEQFF
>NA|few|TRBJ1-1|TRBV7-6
TGTGCCAGCAGCTTATCCGGGCCCAGTGGGATGAACACTGAAGCTTTCTTT
CASSLSGPSGMNTEAFF
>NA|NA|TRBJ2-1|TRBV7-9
TGTGCCAGCATCAATGAACGGGGGGCATATTGGGAGCAGTTCTTC
CASINERGAYWEQFF
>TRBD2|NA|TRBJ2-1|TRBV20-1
TGCAGTGCCCTAGATCCACTAGCGGGAAAGGAGAATGAGCAGTTCTTC
CSALDPLAGKENEQFF
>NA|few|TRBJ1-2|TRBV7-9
TGTGCCAGCGGACCCCGACAGAACTTCTATGGCTACACCTTC
CASGPRQNFYGYTF
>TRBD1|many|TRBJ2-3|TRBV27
TGTGCCAGCAGCCGGACAGGGCATGGAGATACGCAGTATTTT
CASSRTGHGDTQYF
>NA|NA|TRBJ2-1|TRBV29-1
TGCAGCGTGGGGGGCAGGGACAATGAGCAGTTCTTC
CSVGGRDNEQFF
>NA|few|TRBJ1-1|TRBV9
TGTGCCAGCAGCGTAGCCCCTATGAACACTGAAGCTTTCTTT
CASSVAPMNTEAFF
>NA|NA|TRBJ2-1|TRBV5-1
TGCGCCAGCAGCTTGGGGGCGTGGGGGCTCGGTGAGCAGTTCTTC
CASSLGAWGLGEQFF
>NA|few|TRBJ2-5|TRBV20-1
TGCAGTGCTCCCCAATTACGGGGAGGAGAGACCCAGTACTTC
CSAPQLRGGETQYF
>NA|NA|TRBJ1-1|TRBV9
TGTGCCAGCAGCGCGGGGGCTGAAGCTTTCTTT
CASSAGAEAFF
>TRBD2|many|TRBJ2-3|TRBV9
TGTGCCAGCAGCGTAGGCGTAGGCGGGAGGACAGATACGCAGTATTTT
CASSVGVGGRTDTQYF
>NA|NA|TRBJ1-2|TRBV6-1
TGTGCCAGCAGTGAACTGGAACTCAATGGCTACACCTTC
CASSELELNGYTF
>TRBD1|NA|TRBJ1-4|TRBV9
TGTGCCAGCAGCCGAACAGGGACAGGGGGTGAAAAACTGTTTTTT
CASSRTGTGGEKLFF
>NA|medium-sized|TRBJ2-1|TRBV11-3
TGTGCCAGCAGCTTGGGTTACAATGAGCAGTTCTTC
CASSLGYNEQFF
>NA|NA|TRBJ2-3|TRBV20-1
TGCAGTGCCTCAGACCCGGGAGAGGGGACAGATACGCAGTATTTT
CSASDPGEGTDTQYF
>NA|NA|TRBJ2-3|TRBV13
TGTGCCAGCAGGTTAGGTATGGGCGCAGATACGCAGTATTTT
CASRLGMGADTQYF
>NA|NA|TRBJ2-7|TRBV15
TGTGCCACCAGCAGAGATTTGAGCCGGAGCTCCTACGAGCAGTACTTC
CATSRDLSRSSYEQYF
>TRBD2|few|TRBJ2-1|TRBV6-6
TGTGCCAGCAGTTTAGCGGGAGCGGACGTGGGGTTCTTC
CASSLAGADVGFF
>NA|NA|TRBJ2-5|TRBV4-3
TGCGCCAGCAGCCAAGATTTCCCTGGGGAAGAGACCCAGTACTTC
CASSQDFPGEETQYF
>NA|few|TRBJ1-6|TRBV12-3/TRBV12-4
TGTGCCAGCAGAGCTACTACCGGGACTGTACATTCACCCCTCCACTTT
CASRATTGTVHSPLHF
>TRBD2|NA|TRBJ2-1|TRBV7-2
TGTGCCAGCAGCTTCTCCAGCGGGAGTACGAATGAGCAGTTCTTC
CASSFSSGSTNEQFF
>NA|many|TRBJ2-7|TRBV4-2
TGTGCCAGCAGCCAAGACCCGGGGGCCTACGAGCAGTACTTC
CASSQDPGAYEQYF
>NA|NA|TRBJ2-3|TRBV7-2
TGTGCCAGCAGCCCCCAGGTGACAGATACGCAGTATTTT
CASSPQVTDTQYF
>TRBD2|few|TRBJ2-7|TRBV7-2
TGTGCCAGCAGCTTAATGACCGGACTAGACGAGCAGTACTTC
CASSLMTGLDEQYF
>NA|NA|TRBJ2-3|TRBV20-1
TGCAGTGTTAGGGCGCTAGTGGGGTTTGCAGATACGCAGTATTTT
CSVRALVGFADTQYF
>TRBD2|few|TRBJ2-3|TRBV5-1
TGCGCCAGCAGCCCGCTGGGCGGGAGGGCTAGCACAGATACGCAGTATTTT
CASSPLGGRASTDTQYF
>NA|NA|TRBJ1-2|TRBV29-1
TGCAGCTTCGAGGGCTACACCTTC
CSFEGYTF
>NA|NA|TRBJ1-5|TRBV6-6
TGTGCCAGCAGACGAAATGAGGGGAATCAGCCCCAGCATTTT
CASRRNEGNQPQHF
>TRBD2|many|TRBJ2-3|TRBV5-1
TGCGCCAGCAGGCTACGGGAGGGCCGCGATACGCAGTATTTT
CASRLREGRDTQYF
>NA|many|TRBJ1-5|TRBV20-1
TGCAGTGCTAGTGAGTTCGCGTCGCCGAGAGGACAGCCCCAGCATTTT
CSASEFASPRGQPQHF
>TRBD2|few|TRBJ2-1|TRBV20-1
TGCAGTGCTAGAGCCCGGACTAGCGGGAGCAACTCCTACAATGAGCAGTTCTTC
CSARARTSGSNSYNEQFF
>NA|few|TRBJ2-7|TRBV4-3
TGCGCCAGCAGCCAATTCGAGGGAGAGGGCTACGAGCAGTACTTC
CASSQFEGEGYEQYF
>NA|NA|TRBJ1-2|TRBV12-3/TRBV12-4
TGTGCCAGCAGGCCCGGGACGTACTATGGCTACACCTTC
CASRPGTYYGYTF
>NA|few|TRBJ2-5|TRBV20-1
TGCAGAGAGGGTGCGGGATTCAGAGAGACCCGGTACTTC
CREGAGFRETRYF
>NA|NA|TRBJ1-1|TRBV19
TGTGCCAGTAGTGAGGGCCCTTACACTGAAGCTTTCTTT
CASSEGPYTEAFF
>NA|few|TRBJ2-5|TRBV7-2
TGTGCCAGCAGCTTAGAATCCGGTCCCCAGTACTTC
CASSLESGPQYF
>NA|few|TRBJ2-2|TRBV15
TGTGCCACCAGCAGAGATGGGGGTACTAACACCGGGGAGCTGTTTTTT
CATSRDGGTNTGELFF
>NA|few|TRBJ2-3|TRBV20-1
TGCAGTGCTACAGGAATCACAGATACGCAGTATTTT
CSATGITDTQYF